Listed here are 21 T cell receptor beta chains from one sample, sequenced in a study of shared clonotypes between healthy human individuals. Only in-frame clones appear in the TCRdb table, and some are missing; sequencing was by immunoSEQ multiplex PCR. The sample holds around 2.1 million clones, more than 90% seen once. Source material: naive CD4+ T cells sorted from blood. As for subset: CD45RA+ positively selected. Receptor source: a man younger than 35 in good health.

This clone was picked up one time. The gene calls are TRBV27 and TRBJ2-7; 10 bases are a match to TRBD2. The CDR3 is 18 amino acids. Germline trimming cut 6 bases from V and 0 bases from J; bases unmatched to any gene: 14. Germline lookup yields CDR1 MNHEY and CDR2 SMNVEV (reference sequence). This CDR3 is CASSPSGLAGVFSYEQYF. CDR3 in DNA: TGTGCCAGCAGCCCCTCGGGGCTAGCGGGAGTCTTCTCCTACGAGCAGTACTTC.

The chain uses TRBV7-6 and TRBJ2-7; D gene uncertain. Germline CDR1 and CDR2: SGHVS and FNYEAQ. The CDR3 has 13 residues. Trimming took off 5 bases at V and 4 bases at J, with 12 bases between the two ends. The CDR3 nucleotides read TGTGCCAGCAGCAAGGATGACTCGTACGAGCAGTACTTC. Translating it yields CASSKDDSYEQYF.

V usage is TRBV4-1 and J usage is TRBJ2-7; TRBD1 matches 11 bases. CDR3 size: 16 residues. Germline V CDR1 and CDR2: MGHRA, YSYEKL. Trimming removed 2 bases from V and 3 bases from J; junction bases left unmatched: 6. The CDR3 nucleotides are TGCGCCAGCAGCCAATTCGCCGGGACAGGGGGCTACGAGCAGTACTTC. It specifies CASSQFAGTGGYEQYF.

The CDR3 here is CASRVSRDSNSPLHF. For the CDR3, the DNA is TGTGCCAGTCGTGTTTCCCGGGACAGTAATTCACCCCTCCACTTT. The chain has TRBV19 and TRBJ1-6; TRBD1 agrees at 7 bases. The CDR3 runs 15 residues. Germline lookup yields CDR1 LNHDA and CDR2 SQIVND (reference sequence). The V segment lost 8 bases and the J segment 6 bases; nucleotides outside the gene matches: 10.

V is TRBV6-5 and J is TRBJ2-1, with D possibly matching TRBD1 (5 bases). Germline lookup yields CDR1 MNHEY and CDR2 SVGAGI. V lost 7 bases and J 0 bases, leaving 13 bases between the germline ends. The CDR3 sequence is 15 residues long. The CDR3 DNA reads TGTGCCAGCACCCCAAGGGGCAGCTCCTACAATGAGCAGTTCTTC. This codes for CASTPRGSSYNEQFF.

The CDR3 nucleotides are TGTGCCAGCAGCACACCCGGACGTGCCACCTTC. This codes for CASSTPGRATF. V usage is TRBV7-2 and J usage is TRBJ1-2, with D uncertain. V lost 5 bases and J 13 bases, leaving 14 bases between the germline ends. CDR1 is SGHTA, CDR2 FQGNSA, per germline. CDR3 length equals 11 residues.

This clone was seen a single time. For the CDR3, the DNA is TGTGCCAGCAGCCTTCTAGCGGGACCTAGCACAGATACGCAGTATTTT. Its protein product is CASSLLAGPSTDTQYF. V and J are TRBV14 and TRBJ2-3, with TRBD2 matching 9 bases. CDR3 length: 16 amino acids. The trim removed 4 bases at V and 0 bases at J, leaving 5 bases unmatched. Per germline, CDR1 SGHDN and CDR2 FVKESK.

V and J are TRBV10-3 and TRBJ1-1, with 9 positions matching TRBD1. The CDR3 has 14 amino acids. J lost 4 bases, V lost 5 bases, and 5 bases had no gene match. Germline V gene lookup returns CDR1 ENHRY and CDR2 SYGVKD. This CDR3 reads CAISPGQGPTEAFF. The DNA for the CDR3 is TGTGCCATCAGTCCGGGACAGGGCCCCACTGAAGCTTTCTTT.

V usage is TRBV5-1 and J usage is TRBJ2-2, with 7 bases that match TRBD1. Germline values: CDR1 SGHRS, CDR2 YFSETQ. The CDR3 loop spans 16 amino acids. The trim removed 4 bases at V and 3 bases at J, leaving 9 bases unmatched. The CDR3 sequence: CASSPPGQMDTGELFF. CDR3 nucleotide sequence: TGCGCCAGCAGCCCACCGGGACAGATGGACACCGGGGAGCTGTTTTTT.

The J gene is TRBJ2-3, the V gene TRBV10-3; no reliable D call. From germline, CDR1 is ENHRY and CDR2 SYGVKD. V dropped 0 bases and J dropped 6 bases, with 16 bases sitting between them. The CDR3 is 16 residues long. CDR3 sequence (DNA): TGTGCCATCAGTGAGTCGATATGGGGTGAAATTGATACGCAGTATTTT. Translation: CAISESIWGEIDTQYF.

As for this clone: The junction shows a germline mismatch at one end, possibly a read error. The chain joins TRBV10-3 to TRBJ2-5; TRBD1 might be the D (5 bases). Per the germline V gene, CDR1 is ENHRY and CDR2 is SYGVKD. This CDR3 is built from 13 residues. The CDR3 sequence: CAISEFDSIEQNF. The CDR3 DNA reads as TGTGCCATCAGTGAATTTGACAGTATTGAGCAGAACTTC.

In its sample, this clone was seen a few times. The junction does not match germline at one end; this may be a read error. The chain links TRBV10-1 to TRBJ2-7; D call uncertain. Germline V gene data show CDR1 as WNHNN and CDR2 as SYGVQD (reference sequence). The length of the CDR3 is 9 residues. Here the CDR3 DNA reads TGCGCCACTACGTACCGCGAGAACTTC. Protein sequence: CATTYRENF.

The CDR3 region is CASSIGTELNQPQHF. CDR3 bases: TGTGCCAGTAGTATTGGGACAGAACTTAATCAGCCCCAGCATTTT. The rearrangement links TRBV19 to TRBJ1-5; 7 bases map to TRBD1. J lost 4 bases, V lost 3 bases, and 6 bases had no gene match. Germline V gene lookup returns CDR1 LNHDA and CDR2 SQIVND (reference sequence). This CDR3 is 15 amino acids long.

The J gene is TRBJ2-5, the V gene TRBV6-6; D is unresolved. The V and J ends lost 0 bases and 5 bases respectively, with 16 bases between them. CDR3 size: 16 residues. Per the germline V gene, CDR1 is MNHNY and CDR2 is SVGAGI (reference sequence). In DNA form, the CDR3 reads TGTGCCAGCAGTTACTCGGTGAGCAACTTGATTGAGACCCAGTACTTC. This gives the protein CASSYSVSNLIETQYF.

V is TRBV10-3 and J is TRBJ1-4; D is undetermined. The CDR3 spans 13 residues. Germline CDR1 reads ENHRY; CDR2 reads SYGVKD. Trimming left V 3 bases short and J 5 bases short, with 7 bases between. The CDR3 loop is CAISDGLNEKLFF. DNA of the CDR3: TGTGCCATCAGTGATGGGTTGAATGAAAAACTGTTTTTT.

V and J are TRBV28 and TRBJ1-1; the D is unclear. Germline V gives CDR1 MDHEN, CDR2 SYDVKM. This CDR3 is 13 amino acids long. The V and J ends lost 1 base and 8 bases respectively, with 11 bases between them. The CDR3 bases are TGTGCCAGCAGTTTATTGGCGGAGACAGAAGCTTTCTTT. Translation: CASSLLAETEAFF.

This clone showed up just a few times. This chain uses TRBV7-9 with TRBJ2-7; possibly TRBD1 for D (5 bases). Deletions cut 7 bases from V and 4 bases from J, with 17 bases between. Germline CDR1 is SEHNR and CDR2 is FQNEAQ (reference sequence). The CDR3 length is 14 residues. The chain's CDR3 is CASTTAREGYEQYF. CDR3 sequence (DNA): TGTGCCAGCACCACCGCCAGGGAAGGGTACGAGCAGTACTTC.

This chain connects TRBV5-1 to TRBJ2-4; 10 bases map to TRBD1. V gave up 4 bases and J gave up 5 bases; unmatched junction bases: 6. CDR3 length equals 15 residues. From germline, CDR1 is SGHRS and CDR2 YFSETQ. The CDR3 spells CASSPRGTGENIQYF. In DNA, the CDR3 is TGCGCCAGCAGCCCGCGGGGGACAGGGGAAAACATTCAGTACTTC. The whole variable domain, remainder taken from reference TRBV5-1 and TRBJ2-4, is KAGVTQTPRYLIKTRGQQVTLSCSPISGHRSVSWYQQTPGQGLQFLFEYFSETQRNKGNFPGRFSGRQFSNSRSEMNVSTLELGDSALYLCASSPRGTGENIQYFGAGTRLSVL.

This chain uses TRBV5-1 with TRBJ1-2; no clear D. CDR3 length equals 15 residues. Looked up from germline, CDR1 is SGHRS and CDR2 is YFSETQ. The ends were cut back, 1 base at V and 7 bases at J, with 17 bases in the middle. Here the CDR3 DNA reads TGCGCCAGCAGCTTGAGGGCAGGTGATTATGTTGGCTACACCTTC. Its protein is CASSLRAGDYVGYTF. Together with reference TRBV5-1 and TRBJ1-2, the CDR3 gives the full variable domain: KAGVTQTPRYLIKTRGQQVTLSCSPISGHRSVSWYQQTPGQGLQFLFEYFSETQRNKGNFPGRFSGRQFSNSRSEMNVSTLELGDSALYLCASSLRAGDYVGYTFGSGTRLTVV.

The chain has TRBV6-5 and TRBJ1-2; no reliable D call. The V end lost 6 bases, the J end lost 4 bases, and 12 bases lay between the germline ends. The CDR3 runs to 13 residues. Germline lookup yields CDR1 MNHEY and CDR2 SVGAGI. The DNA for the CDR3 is TGTGCCAGCAGAGTGGGGAGGAGCTATGGCTACACCTTC. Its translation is CASRVGRSYGYTF.

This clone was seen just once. CDR3 region: CASSLIGVSGYTF. The CDR3 coding sequence is TGTGCCAGCAGCTTAATCGGGGTCTCAGGCTACACCTTC. The chain joins TRBV7-9 to TRBJ1-2; D not certain. The CDR3 spans 13 residues. Germline assignment: CDR1 SEHNR and CDR2 FQNEAQ (reference sequence). V was cut by 2 bases and J by 8 bases, with 12 bases left in between.